This TCR beta chain was captured in a study of T-cell memory formation after mild COVID-19. Findings and caveats of the study: Detection of some responders pre-infection suggested pre-existing cross-reactive memory T cells participated. Later expanders leaned CD4+, whereas day 15 to 85 contracting clones were balanced CD4/CD8.

The table lists this clonotype with a few counts. Its matching antigen is unknown. Via MiXCR, TCRdb re-called the 5' RACE reads, giving one row per CDR3 protein. The sample lists around 340,000 distinct CDR3 sequences, roughly 13% occurring once. The CDR3 loop spans 10 amino acids. The V and J ends lost 5 bases and 0 bases respectively, with 1 base between them. Germline values: CDR1 DFQATT, CDR2 SNEGSKA (reference sequence). The sequencing sample was made of PBMCs or a T cell subset sorted from them (not recorded which). This clonotype originated in a man between 18 and 29 years old who had mild COVID-19 (a few samples of this study predate the infection). Cell type and time point are not known. The chain carries TRBV20-1 and TRBJ1-1; D is ambiguous. For the CDR3, the DNA is TGCAGTGCTCTGAACACTGAAGCTTTCTTT. Translation gives CSALNTEAFF.